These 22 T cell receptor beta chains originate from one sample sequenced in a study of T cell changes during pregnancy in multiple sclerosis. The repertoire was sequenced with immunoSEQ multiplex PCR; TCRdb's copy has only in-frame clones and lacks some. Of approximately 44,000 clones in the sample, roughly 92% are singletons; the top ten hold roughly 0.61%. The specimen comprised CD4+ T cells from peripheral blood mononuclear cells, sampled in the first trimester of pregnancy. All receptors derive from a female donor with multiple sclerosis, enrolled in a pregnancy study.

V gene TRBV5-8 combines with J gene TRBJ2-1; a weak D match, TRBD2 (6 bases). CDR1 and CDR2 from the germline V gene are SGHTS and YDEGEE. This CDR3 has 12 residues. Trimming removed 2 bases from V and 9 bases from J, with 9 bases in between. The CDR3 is CASSFLRGEQFF. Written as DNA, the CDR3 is TGTGCCAGCAGCTTCCTGCGGGGTGAGCAGTTCTTC.

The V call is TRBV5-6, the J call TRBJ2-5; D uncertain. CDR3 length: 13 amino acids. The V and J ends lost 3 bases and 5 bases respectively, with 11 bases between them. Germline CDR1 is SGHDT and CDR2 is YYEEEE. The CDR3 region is CASSSQNFETQYF. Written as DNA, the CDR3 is TGTGCCAGCAGCTCACAGAATTTCGAGACCCAGTACTTC.

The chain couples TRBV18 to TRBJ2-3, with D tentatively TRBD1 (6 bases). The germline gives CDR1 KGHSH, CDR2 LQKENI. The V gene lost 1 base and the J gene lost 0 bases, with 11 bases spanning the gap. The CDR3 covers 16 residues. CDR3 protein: CASSPLGQFSTDTQYF. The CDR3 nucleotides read TGTGCCAGCTCACCACTTGGACAGTTTAGCACAGATACGCAGTATTTT.

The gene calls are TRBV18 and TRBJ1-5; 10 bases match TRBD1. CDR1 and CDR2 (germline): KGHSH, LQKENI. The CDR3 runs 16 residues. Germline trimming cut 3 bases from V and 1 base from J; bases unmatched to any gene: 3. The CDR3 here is CASSPRDRGSNQPQHF. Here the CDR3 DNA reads TGTGCCAGCTCACCTAGGGACAGGGGAAGCAATCAGCCCCAGCATTTT. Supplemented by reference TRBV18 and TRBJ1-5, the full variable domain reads NAGVMQNPRHLVRRRGQEARLRCSPMKGHSHVYWYRQLPEEGLKFMVYLQKENIIDESGMPKERFSAEFPKEGPSILRIQQVVRGDSAAYFCASSPRDRGSNQPQHFGDGTRLSIL.

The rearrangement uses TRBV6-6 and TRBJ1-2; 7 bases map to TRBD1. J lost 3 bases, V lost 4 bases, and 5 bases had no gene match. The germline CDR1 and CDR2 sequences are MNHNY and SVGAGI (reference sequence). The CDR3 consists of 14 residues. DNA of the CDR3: TGTGCCAGCAGTTCCTATGGACAGGACTATGGCTACACCTTC. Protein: CASSSYGQDYGYTF.

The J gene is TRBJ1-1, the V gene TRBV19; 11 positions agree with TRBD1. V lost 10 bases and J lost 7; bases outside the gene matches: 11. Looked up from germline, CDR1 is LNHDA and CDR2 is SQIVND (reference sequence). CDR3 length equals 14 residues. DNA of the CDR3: TGTGCCACCCGAAGGGGGACAGGGGGGGATGAAGCTTTCTTT. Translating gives CATRRGTGGDEAFF.

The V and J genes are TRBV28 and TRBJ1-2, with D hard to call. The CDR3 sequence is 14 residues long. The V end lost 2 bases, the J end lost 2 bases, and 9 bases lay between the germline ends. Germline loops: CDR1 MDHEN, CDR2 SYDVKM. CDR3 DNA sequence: TGTGCCAGCAGTTTAAATCCGGGGAACTATGGCTACACCTTC. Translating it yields CASSLNPGNYGYTF.

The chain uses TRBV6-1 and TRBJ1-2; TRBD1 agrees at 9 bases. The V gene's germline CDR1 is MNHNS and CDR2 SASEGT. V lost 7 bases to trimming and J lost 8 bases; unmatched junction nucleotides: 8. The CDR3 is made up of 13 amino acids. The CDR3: CASMRTGARGYTF. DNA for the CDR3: TGTGCCAGCATGAGGACAGGGGCGAGGGGCTACACCTTC.

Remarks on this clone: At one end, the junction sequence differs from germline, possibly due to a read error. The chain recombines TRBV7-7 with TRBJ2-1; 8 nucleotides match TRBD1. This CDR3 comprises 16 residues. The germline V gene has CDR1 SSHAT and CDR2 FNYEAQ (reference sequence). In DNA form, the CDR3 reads TGTGCTAGCAGCTTATACACAGGGGGTTCTTACAATGAGCAGTTCTTC. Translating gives CASSLYTGGSYNEQFF.

CDR3 loop: CASSLGGLAFNEQFF. In DNA, the CDR3 is TGTGCCAGCAGCTTAGGGGGACTAGCTTTCAATGAGCAGTTCTTC. The rearrangement joins TRBV7-2 to TRBJ2-1, with 9 nucleotides matching TRBD2. The CDR3 loop spans 15 amino acids. The V gene end was trimmed by 1 base and the J gene end by 6 bases; junction bases not matched to a gene: 4. CDR1 is SGHTA and CDR2 is FQGNSA in the germline V gene.

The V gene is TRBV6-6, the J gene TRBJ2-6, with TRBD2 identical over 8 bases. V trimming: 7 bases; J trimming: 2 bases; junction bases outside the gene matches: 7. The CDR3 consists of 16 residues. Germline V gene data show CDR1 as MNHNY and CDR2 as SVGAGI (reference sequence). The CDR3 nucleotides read TGTGCCAGCATCGAAGGACTAGCTGCTGGGGCCAACGTCCTGACTTTC. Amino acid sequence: CASIEGLAAGANVLTF.

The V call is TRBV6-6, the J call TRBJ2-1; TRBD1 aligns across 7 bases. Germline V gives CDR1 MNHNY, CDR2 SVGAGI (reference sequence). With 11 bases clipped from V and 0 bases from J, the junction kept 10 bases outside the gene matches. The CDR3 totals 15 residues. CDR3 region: CAVRQGLSSYNEQFF. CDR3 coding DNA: TGTGCCGTCCGACAGGGTCTGAGCTCCTACAATGAGCAGTTCTTC.

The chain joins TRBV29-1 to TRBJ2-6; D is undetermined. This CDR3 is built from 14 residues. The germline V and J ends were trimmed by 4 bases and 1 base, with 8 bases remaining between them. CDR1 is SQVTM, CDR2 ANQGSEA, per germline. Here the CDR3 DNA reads TGCAGCGTTGTAGCAGAATCTGGGGCCAACGTCCTGACTTTC. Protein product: CSVVAESGANVLTF. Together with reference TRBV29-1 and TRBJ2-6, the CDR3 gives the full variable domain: SAVISQKPSRDICQRGTSLTIQCQVDSQVTMMFWYRQQPGQSLTLIATANQGSEATYESGFVIDKFPISRPNLTFSTLTVSNMSPEDSSIYLCSVVAESGANVLTFGAGSRLTVL.

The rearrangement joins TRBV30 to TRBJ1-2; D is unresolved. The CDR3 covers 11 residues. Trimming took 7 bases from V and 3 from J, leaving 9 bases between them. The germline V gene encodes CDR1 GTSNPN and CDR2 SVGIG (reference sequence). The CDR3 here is CAFRRDYGYTF. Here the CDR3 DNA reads TGTGCCTTCCGGAGAGACTATGGCTACACCTTC.

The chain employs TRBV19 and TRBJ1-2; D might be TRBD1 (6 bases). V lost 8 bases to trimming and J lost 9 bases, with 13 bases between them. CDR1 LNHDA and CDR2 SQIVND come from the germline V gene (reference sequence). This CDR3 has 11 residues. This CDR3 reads CASVYRASYTF. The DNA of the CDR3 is TGTGCCAGTGTCTACAGGGCCAGCTACACCTTC.

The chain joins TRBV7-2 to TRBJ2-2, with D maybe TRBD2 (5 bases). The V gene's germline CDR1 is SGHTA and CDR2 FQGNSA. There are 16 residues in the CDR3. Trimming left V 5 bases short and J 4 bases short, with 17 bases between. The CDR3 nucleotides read TGTGCCAGCAGCCAGAGGACGGCCGGAGGCACCGGGGAGCTGTTTTTT. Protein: CASSQRTAGGTGELFF.

CDR3 protein: CASGALGLDRYGYTF. CDR3 in DNA: TGTGCCAGTGGGGCACTGGGTTTGGATCGATATGGCTACACCTTC. The genes are TRBV19 and TRBJ1-2, with D maybe TRBD1 (5 bases). The CDR3 extends over 15 amino acids. V was pared by 8 bases and J by 5 bases, with 21 bases between. Germline loops: CDR1 LNHDA, CDR2 SQIVND (reference sequence).

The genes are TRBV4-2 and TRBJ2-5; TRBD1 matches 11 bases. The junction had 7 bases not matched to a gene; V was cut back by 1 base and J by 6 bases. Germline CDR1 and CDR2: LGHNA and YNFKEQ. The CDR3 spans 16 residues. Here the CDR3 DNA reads TGTGCCAGCAGCCAAGGCCGGACAGGGGGCTTAAAGACCCAGTACTTC. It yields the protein CASSQGRTGGLKTQYF.

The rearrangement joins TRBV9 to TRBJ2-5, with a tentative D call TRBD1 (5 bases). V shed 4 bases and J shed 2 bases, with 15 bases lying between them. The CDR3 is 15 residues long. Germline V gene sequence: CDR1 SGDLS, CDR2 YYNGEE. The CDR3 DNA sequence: TGTGCCAGCAGCTCAAGGGGAAACGCGCAAGAGACCCAGTACTTC. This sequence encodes CASSSRGNAQETQYF.

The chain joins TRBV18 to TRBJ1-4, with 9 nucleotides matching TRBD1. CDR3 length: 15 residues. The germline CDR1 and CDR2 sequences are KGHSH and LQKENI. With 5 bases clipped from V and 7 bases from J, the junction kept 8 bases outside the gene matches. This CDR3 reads CASSRTGAEIEKLFF. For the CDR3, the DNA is TGTGCCAGCTCAAGGACAGGGGCTGAGATTGAAAAACTGTTTTTT.

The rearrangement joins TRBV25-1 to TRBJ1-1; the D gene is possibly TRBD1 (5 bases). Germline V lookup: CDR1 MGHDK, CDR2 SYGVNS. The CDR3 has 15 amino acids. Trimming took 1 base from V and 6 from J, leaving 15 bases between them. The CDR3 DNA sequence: TGTGCCAGCAGTGAATCACAGACCTGGGGGGCTGAAGCTTTCTTT. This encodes CASSESQTWGAEAFF.

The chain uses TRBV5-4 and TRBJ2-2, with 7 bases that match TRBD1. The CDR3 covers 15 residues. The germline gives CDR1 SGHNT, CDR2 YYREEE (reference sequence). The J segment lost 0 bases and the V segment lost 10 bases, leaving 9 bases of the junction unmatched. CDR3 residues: CAGGQSNANTGELFF. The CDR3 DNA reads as TGTGCCGGGGGACAGTCTAACGCGAACACCGGGGAGCTGTTTTTT. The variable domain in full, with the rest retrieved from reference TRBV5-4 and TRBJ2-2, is ETGVTQSPTHLIKTRGQQVTLRCSSQSGHNTVSWYQQALGQGPQFIFQYYREEENGRGNFPPRFSGLQFPNYSSELNVNALELDDSALYLCAGGQSNANTGELFFGEGSRLTVL.